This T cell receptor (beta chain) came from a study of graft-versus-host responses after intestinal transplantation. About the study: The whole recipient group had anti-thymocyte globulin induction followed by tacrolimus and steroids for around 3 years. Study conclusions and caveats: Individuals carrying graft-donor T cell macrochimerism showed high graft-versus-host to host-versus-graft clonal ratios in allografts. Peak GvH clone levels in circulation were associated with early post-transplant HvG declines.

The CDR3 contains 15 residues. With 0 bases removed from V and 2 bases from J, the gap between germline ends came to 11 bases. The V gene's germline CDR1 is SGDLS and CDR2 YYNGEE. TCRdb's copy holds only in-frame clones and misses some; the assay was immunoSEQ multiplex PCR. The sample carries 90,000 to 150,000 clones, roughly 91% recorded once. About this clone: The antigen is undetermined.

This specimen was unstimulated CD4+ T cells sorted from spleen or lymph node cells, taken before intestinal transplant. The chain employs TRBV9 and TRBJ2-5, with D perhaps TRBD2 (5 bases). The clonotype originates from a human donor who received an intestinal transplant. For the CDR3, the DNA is TGTGCCAGCAGCGTAGATTATCGGGGTCAAGAGACCCAGTACTTC. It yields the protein CASSVDYRGQETQYF.